A single sample gave rise to the 31 T cell receptor beta chains below, sequenced in a study of T cell repertoires in cytomegalovirus infection. Via MiXCR, TCRdb re-called the reads, giving one row per CDR3 protein. Among around 100,000 distinct CDR3 sequences listed, roughly a tenth were seen once. No antigen is known for these receptors. Sequencing was performed on PBMCs, sequenced either directly or after in vitro stimulation (not recorded which). These receptors all come from a human donor in good health (CMV status not recorded). Some clones in this sample may be carry-over from other donors' samples.

This clonotype was counted ten times or more. The chain couples TRBV7-2 to TRBJ1-1; perhaps TRBD1 as D (5 bases). CDR1 is SGHTA and CDR2 is FQGNSA in the germline V gene. V was pared by 5 bases and J by 5 bases, with 18 bases between. The length of the CDR3 is 15 residues. This chain's CDR3 is CASSPRPRGSTEAFF. In DNA, the CDR3 is TGTGCCAGCAGCCCGCGTCCGAGGGGTTCGACTGAAGCTTTCTTT.

The CDR3 DNA reads as TGTGCCAGCAGCCGGAGGTATGGCTACACCTTC. Its protein product is CASSRRYGYTF. The genes are TRBV13 and TRBJ1-2; D is undetermined. The CDR3 spans 11 residues. V dropped 5 bases and J dropped 5 bases, with 6 bases sitting between them. CDR1 and CDR2 (germline): PRHDT, FYEKMQ (reference sequence).

The V call is TRBV27, the J call TRBJ2-1; 10 nucleotides agree with TRBD2. Trimming removed 3 bases from V and 9 bases from J; junction bases left unmatched: 14. Germline V lookup: CDR1 MNHEY, CDR2 SMNVEV (reference sequence). The CDR3 spans 17 residues. The CDR3 protein is CASSLSAGLAGVGEQFF. CDR3 coding DNA: TGTGCCAGCAGTTTGAGCGCGGGTCTAGCGGGAGTAGGTGAGCAGTTCTTC.

The V call is TRBV20-1, the J call TRBJ2-3; 7 bases are a match to TRBD2. Trimming cost V 6 bases and J 1 base; bases outside gene matches: 7. There are 14 residues in the CDR3. Germline-derived CDR1 and CDR2 are DFQATT and SNEGSKA (reference sequence). CDR3 loop: CSAGFSGRTDTQYF. As DNA, the CDR3 is TGCAGTGCGGGGTTTAGCGGGCGCACAGATACGCAGTATTTT.

This clonotype has at least ten counts. This sequence joins TRBV29-1 and TRBJ2-3, with unresolved D. Germline values: CDR1 SQVTM, CDR2 ANQGSEA. V was trimmed by 3 bases and J by 6 bases, leaving 10 bases between them. This CDR3 contains 12 residues. The CDR3 here is CSVDPPNDTQYF. The CDR3 nucleotides read TGCAGCGTTGACCCACCGAATGATACGCAGTATTTT.

This clonotype was picked up many times. The chain employs TRBV10-3 and TRBJ2-7, with TRBD2 matching over 8 bases. The V segment lost 3 bases and the J segment 5 bases; nucleotides outside the gene matches: 12. Germline V lookup: CDR1 ENHRY, CDR2 SYGVKD. This CDR3 region has 16 residues. CDR3 in amino acids: CAISDRVSGRFDEQYF. In DNA form, the CDR3 reads TGTGCCATCAGTGACCGGGTAAGCGGGAGATTCGACGAGCAGTACTTC.

The chain links TRBV28 to TRBJ1-5, with D possibly matching TRBD1 (5 bases). V was pared by 2 bases and J by 5 bases, with 13 bases between. Per the germline V gene, CDR1 is MDHEN and CDR2 is SYDVKM. The CDR3 covers 15 residues. In DNA, the CDR3 is TGTGCCAGCAGTTTAGCAAGCCTAGGGGATCAGCCCCAGCATTTT. This sequence encodes CASSLASLGDQPQHF.

This clonotype was detected many times. The chain employs TRBV6-2 or TRBV6-3 and TRBJ2-1; tentative D call: TRBD1 (5 bases). Trimming left V 5 bases short and J 8 bases short, with 19 bases between. Germline CDR1 MNHEY, CDR2 SVGEGT. This CDR3 has 15 residues. The CDR3 protein is CASSGRALRGDEQFF. DNA for the CDR3: TGTGCCAGCAGTGGTCGGGCTTTAAGGGGCGATGAGCAGTTCTTC.

This chain uses TRBV12-3 or TRBV12-4 with TRBJ1-4; D is undetermined. V dropped 5 bases and J dropped 5 bases, with 18 bases sitting between them. The CDR3 extends over 16 amino acids. CDR3 sequence (DNA): TGTGCCAGCAGTGCCCGACGGAGAATAGGGAATGAAAAACTGTTTTTT. It codes for CASSARRRIGNEKLFF.

The table lists this clonotype with many counts. The chain uses TRBV7-2 and TRBJ1-4, with TRBD1 as a possible D gene (5 bases). The germline CDR1 and CDR2 sequences are SGHTA and FQGNSA. This CDR3 contains 17 residues. Trimming pared 3 bases from V and 4 bases from J, leaving 18 bases between. The CDR3 spells CASSFTTGGIGNEKLFF. The CDR3 DNA is TGTGCCAGCAGCTTCACAACAGGTGGAATCGGTAATGAAAAACTGTTTTTT. The full variable domain, its missing parts supplied by reference TRBV7-2 and TRBJ1-4, is GAGVSQSPSNKVTEKGKDVELRCDPISGHTALYWYRQSLGQGLEFLIYFQGNSAPDKSGLPSDRFSAERTGGSVSTLTIQRTQQEDSAVYLCASSFTTGGIGNEKLFFGSGTQLSVL.

This clonotype was counted between two and nine times. The chain recombines TRBV6-5 with TRBJ1-1; D remains unclear. Trimming stripped 3 bases from V and 5 bases from J, with 13 bases between. CDR1 MNHEY and CDR2 SVGAGI come from the germline V gene. This CDR3 has 14 amino acids. CDR3 nucleotide sequence: TGTGCCAGCAGTTATATCCTCGAGAGGACTGAAGCTTTCTTT. Translating gives CASSYILERTEAFF.

This clonotype was found many times. The CDR3 coding sequence is TGTGCCAGCAGTTTATCGGGGACACTTCGAGGGCGAGAGACCCAGTACTTC. Protein: CASSLSGTLRGRETQYF. The chain uses TRBV27 and TRBJ2-5, with D possibly matching TRBD1 (6 bases). Germline CDR1 MNHEY, CDR2 SMNVEV (reference sequence). This CDR3 comprises 17 residues. Trimming left V 0 bases short and J 4 bases short, with 18 bases between.

This chain uses TRBV19 with TRBJ2-1; 11 bases agree with TRBD2. Germline CDR1 and CDR2: LNHDA and SQIVND (reference sequence). Germline trimming cut 2 bases from V and 4 bases from J; bases unmatched to any gene: 10. The CDR3 sequence is 18 residues long. Here the CDR3 reads CASSIRLAGLASYNEQFF. As DNA, the CDR3 is TGTGCCAGTAGTATACGACTAGCGGGACTTGCCTCTTACAATGAGCAGTTCTTC.

This clonotype showed up many times. The rearrangement links TRBV7-9 to TRBJ2-2; 8 bases map to TRBD1. The CDR3 is 15 residues long. CDR1 is SEHNR and CDR2 is FQNEAQ in the germline V gene (reference sequence). The V segment lost 6 bases and the J segment 2 bases; nucleotides outside the gene matches: 5. The CDR3 sequence is CASRRQGINTGELFF. CDR3 sequence (DNA): TGTGCCAGCAGACGACAGGGGATAAACACCGGGGAGCTGTTTTTT.

This clonotype came up many times. The rearrangement uses TRBV6-5 and TRBJ2-7; 7 nucleotides align to TRBD1. The J segment lost 3 bases and the V segment lost 2 bases, leaving 7 bases of the junction unmatched. Germline assignment: CDR1 MNHEY and CDR2 SVGAGI. The CDR3 totals 15 residues. CDR3 bases: TGTGCCAGCAGTTACAAAGGGGGCTCTGGCTACGAGCAGTACTTC. It encodes CASSYKGGSGYEQYF.

In its sample, this clonotype was seen many times. The V call is TRBV7-2, the J call TRBJ1-3, with D hard to call. The CDR3 totals 13 residues. The V end lost 1 base, the J end lost 4 bases, and 5 bases lay between the germline ends. Per the germline V gene, CDR1 is SGHTA and CDR2 is FQGNSA. The CDR3 sequence is CASSLDRGNTIYF. CDR3 sequence (DNA): TGTGCCAGCAGCTTAGACAGAGGAAACACCATATATTTT. Full variable domain (missing parts from reference TRBV7-2 and TRBJ1-3): GAGVSQSPSNKVTEKGKDVELRCDPISGHTALYWYRQSLGQGLEFLIYFQGNSAPDKSGLPSDRFSAERTGGSVSTLTIQRTQQEDSAVYLCASSLDRGNTIYFGEGSWLTVV.

The chain has TRBV5-5 and TRBJ2-7; D unresolved. The CDR3 is 11 amino acids. The germline V gene has CDR1 SGHKS and CDR2 YYEKEE (reference sequence). V gave up 7 bases and J gave up 7 bases, with 12 bases separating them. The CDR3 coding sequence is TGTGCCAGCGGAGATCCACGGGAGCAGTACTTC. Protein product: CASGDPREQYF.

This clonotype was detected many times. The V gene is TRBV4-1, the J gene TRBJ2-3; D is unresolved. Germline V CDR1 and CDR2: MGHRA, YSYEKL. CDR3 length: 14 residues. V lost 3 bases, J lost 0 bases, and 7 bases lay in between. CDR3 in DNA: TGCGCCAGCAGCCACATCCCTAGCACAGATACGCAGTATTTT. Translating it yields CASSHIPSTDTQYF.

In its sample, this clonotype was seen a few times. The V call is TRBV2, the J call TRBJ2-2; D gene ambiguous. Germline CDR1 SNHLY, CDR2 FYNNEI. Deletions cut 3 bases from V and 4 bases from J, with 9 bases between. This CDR3 region has 14 residues. DNA for the CDR3: TGTGCCAGCAGTGAGGGTCTTGCCACCGGGGAGCTGTTTTTT. Translated, it gives CASSEGLATGELFF. Variable domain in full (rest from reference TRBV2 and TRBJ2-2): EPEVTQTPSHQVTQMGQEVILRCVPISNHLYFYWYRQILGQKVEFLVSFYNNEISEKSEIFDDQFSVERPDGSNFTLKIRSTKLEDSAMYFCASSEGLATGELFFGEGSRLTVL.

This clonotype was picked up many times. The V gene is TRBV6-5, the J gene TRBJ2-1; TRBD2 aligns across 9 bases. V trimming: 5 bases; J trimming: 4 bases; junction bases outside the gene matches: 6. CDR3 length: 15 residues. Germline assignment: CDR1 MNHEY and CDR2 SVGAGI. The CDR3 loop is CASSPLAGEYNEQFF. In DNA form, the CDR3 reads TGTGCCAGCAGTCCCTTAGCGGGAGAGTACAATGAGCAGTTCTTC.

This clonotype was counted ten times or more. The chain joins TRBV4-1 to TRBJ1-5; D is undetermined. V lost 1 base and J lost 0, with 13 bases in between. This CDR3 has 17 amino acids. From germline, CDR1 is MGHRA and CDR2 YSYEKL. CDR3: CASSQVSSPYSNQPQHF. CDR3 bases: TGCGCCAGCAGCCAAGTTAGTTCACCTTATAGCAATCAGCCCCAGCATTTT.

Ten or more counts support this clonotype. CDR3 residues: CASSFIPPAPDSTGELFF. The DNA of the CDR3 is TGCGCCAGCAGCTTTATTCCCCCCGCGCCGGATTCTACCGGGGAGCTGTTTTTT. The rearrangement joins TRBV5-1 to TRBJ2-2; D is uncertain. The CDR3 is 18 amino acids. The ends were cut back, 2 bases at V and 5 bases at J, with 22 bases in the middle. Germline V CDR1 and CDR2: SGHRS, YFSETQ.

This clonotype showed up just a few times. The chain carries TRBV15 and TRBJ2-7, with D possibly TRBD2 on 5 matching bases. CDR1 and CDR2 from the germline V gene are LNHNV and YYDKDF (reference sequence). The CDR3 has 13 amino acids. Trimming shortened V by 3 bases and J by 7 bases, and 13 bases separated the two germline ends. The CDR3 spells CATSRDLGREQYV. The CDR3 bases are TGTGCCACCAGCAGGGACTTGGGTAGGGAGCAGTACGTC.

This clonotype was picked up a small number of times. This sequence joins TRBV6-1 and TRBJ2-2; maybe TRBD2 (5 bases). Germline CDR1 reads MNHNS; CDR2 reads SASEGT. This CDR3 has 13 amino acids. Trimming cost V 5 bases and J 3 bases, with 7 bases left between them. The CDR3 DNA reads TGTGCCAGCAGTTGGGGAGACACCGGGGAGCTGTTTTTT. Protein product: CASSWGDTGELFF.

This clonotype was counted ten times or more. The rearrangement uses TRBV7-2 and TRBJ1-1; the D gene is possibly TRBD1 (6 bases). The V end lost 1 base, the J end lost 10 bases, and 13 bases lay between the germline ends. The germline V gene has CDR1 SGHTA and CDR2 FQGNSA. This CDR3 comprises 13 residues. The CDR3 coding sequence is TGTGCCAGCAGCTTAGTCGGGGGGCGTCTAGCTTTCTTT. Translating gives CASSLVGGRLAFF.

Ten or more counts support this clonotype. V and J are TRBV7-2 and TRBJ2-3; D is possibly TRBD1 or TRBD2 (6 bases each). CDR3 length: 17 amino acids. Looked up from germline, CDR1 is SGHTA and CDR2 is FQGNSA. V was trimmed by 1 base and J by 7 bases, leaving 21 bases between them. CDR3 loop: CASSLVVDRMGRNTQYF. In nucleotides, the CDR3 is TGTGCCAGCAGCTTAGTTGTAGACAGGATGGGGAGGAATACGCAGTATTTT.

This clonotype has only a few counts. This chain uses TRBV12-3 or TRBV12-4 with TRBJ1-4, with 7 bases lining up with TRBD1. With 6 bases clipped from V and 8 bases from J, the junction kept 9 bases outside the gene matches. The CDR3 is 14 residues long. CDR3 coding DNA: TGTGCCAGCAGCATACAGGGGACAGAAGAAAAACTGTTTTTT. It codes for CASSIQGTEEKLFF.

A note on this clonotype: At one end, the junction sequence differs from germline, possibly due to a read error. This chain uses TRBV5-4 with TRBJ2-1; 11 bases match TRBD1. The CDR3 spans 15 residues. The germline V gene encodes CDR1 SGHNT and CDR2 YYREEE (reference sequence). CDR3 DNA sequence: TGTGCCATCAGCTCTCGGGACAGGGGGTACAATGAGCAGTTCTTC. Translating gives CAISSRDRGYNEQFF.

The chain couples TRBV7-9 to TRBJ2-4; weak D call: TRBD2 (7 bases). The CDR3 has 16 residues. Trimming cost V 5 bases and J 3 bases, with 17 bases left between them. CDR1 and CDR2 (germline): SEHNR, FQNEAQ (reference sequence). The CDR3 DNA follows: TGTGCCAGCAGCCACTCGGGGGGCTTCGACAAAAACATTCAGTACTTC. This translates into CASSHSGGFDKNIQYF.

There are a few counts of this clonotype. The rearrangement links TRBV6-2 or TRBV6-3 to TRBJ1-5; D is undetermined. Per the germline V gene, CDR1 is MNHEY and CDR2 is SVGEGT. The CDR3 sequence is 14 residues long. Trimming pared 6 bases from V and 0 bases from J, leaving 9 bases between. The DNA of the CDR3 is TGTGCCAGCAGGCGCGATAATAGCAATCAGCCCCAGCATTTT. Residues: CASRRDNSNQPQHF.

This clonotype was recorded many times. This chain connects TRBV7-9 to TRBJ1-4, with 8 bases fitting TRBD1. This CDR3 has 16 residues. Germline CDR1 is SEHNR and CDR2 is FQNEAQ (reference sequence). Trimming cost V 2 bases and J 6 bases; bases outside gene matches: 8. CDR3 sequence reads: CASSLFVGQGDEKLFF. The CDR3 DNA reads TGTGCCAGCAGCTTATTCGTAGGACAGGGAGATGAAAAACTGTTTTTT.